This record covers a single T cell receptor beta chain. The antigen is undetermined. TCRdb's copy holds only in-frame clones and misses some; the assay was immunoSEQ multiplex PCR. The data contain around 93,000 clones, 90% to 95% of them singletons. This specimen belongs to a study of graft-versus-host responses after intestinal transplantation. Regarding the study as a whole: Some patients had graft-donor T cell macrochimerism, and their allografts showed high graft-versus-host to host-versus-graft clonal ratios. Early post-transplant HvG declines were associated with peak circulating GvH clone levels.

The sequence was collected from a human donor who received an intestinal transplant. Sequencing used unstimulated CD8+ T cells sorted from spleen or lymph node cells, obtained before intestinal transplant.

In DNA, the CDR3 is TGTGCCAGCAGCGCTAGGGACTGGCGCACAGATACGCAGTATTTT. This encodes CASSARDWRTDTQYF. The chain is built from TRBV9 and TRBJ2-3; D is possibly TRBD2 (6 bases). Trimming removed 3 bases at V and 1 base at J, with 12 bases between. CDR3 length: 15 amino acids. CDR1 is SGDLS and CDR2 is YYNGEE in the germline V gene. Using reference TRBV9 and TRBJ2-3 for the parts outside the CDR3, the full variable domain is DSGVTQTPKHLITATGQRVTLRCSPRSGDLSVYWYQQSLDQGLQFLIQYYNGEERAKGNILERFSAQQFPDLHSELNLSSLELGDSALYFCASSARDWRTDTQYFGPGTRLTVL.